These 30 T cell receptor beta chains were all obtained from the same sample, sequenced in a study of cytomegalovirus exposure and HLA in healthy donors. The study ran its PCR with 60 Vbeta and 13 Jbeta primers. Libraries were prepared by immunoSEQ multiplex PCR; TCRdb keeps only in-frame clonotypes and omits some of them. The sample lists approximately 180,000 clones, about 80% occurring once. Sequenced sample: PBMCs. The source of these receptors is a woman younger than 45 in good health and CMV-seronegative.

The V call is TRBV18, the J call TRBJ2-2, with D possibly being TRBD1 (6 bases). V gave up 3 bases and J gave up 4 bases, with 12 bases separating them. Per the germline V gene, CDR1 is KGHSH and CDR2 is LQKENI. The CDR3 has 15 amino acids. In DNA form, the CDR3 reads TGTGCCAGCTCACCCGAGCAGGGGAGCACCGGGGAGCTGTTTTTT. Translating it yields CASSPEQGSTGELFF.

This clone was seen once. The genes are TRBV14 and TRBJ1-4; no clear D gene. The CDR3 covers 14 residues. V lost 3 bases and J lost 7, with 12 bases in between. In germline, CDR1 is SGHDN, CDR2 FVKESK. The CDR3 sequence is CASSQNGGTEKLFF. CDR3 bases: TGTGCCAGCAGCCAGAACGGAGGAACTGAAAAACTGTTTTTT.

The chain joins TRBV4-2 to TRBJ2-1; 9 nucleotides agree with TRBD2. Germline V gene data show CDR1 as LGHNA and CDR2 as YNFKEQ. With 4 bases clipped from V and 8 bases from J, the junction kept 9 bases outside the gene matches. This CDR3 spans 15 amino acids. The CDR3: CASSPPGLAYHEQFF. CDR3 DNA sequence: TGTGCCAGCAGCCCGCCGGGACTAGCTTATCATGAGCAGTTCTTC.

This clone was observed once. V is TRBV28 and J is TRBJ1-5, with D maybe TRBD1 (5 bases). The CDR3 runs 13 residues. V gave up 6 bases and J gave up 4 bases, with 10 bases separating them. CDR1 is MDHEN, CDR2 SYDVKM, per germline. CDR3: CASRTNRNQPQHF. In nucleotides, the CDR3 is TGTGCCAGCAGAACAAACAGGAATCAGCCCCAGCATTTT.

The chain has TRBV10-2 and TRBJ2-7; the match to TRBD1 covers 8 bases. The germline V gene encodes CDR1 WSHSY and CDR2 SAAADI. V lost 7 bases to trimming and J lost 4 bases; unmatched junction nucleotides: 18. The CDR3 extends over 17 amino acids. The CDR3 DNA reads TGCGCCAGCACCGCAAAGGGTACCGGGACAGGATTATACGAGCAGTACTTC. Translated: CASTAKGTGTGLYEQYF.

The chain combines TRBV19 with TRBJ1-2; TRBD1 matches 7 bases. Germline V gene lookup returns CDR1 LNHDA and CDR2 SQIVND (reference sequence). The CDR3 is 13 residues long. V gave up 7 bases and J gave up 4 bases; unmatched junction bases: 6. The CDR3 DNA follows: TGTGCCAGTACTACGGGACAGACCTATGGCTACACCTTC. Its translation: CASTTGQTYGYTF.

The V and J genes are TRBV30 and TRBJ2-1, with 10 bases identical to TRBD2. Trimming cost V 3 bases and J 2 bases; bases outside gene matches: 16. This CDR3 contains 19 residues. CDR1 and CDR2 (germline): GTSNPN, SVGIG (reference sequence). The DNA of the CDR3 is TGTGCCTGGAGCCCGGGACAGGTGATGCTAGCGGGAGCCTACAATGAGCAGTTCTTC. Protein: CAWSPGQVMLAGAYNEQFF.

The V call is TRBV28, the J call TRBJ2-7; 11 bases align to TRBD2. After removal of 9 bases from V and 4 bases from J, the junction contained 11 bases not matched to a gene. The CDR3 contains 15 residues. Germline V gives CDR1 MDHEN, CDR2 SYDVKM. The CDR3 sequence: CASGLAGLVVYEQYF. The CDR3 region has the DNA TGTGCCAGTGGACTAGCGGGCCTGGTAGTGTACGAGCAGTACTTC.

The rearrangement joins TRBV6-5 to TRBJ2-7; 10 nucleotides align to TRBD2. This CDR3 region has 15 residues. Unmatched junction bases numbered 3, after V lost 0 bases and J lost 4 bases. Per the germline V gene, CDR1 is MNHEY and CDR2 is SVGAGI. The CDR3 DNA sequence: TGTGCCAGCAGTTACTCAGCGGGAGGGGTTTACGAGCAGTACTTC. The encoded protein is CASSYSAGGVYEQYF.

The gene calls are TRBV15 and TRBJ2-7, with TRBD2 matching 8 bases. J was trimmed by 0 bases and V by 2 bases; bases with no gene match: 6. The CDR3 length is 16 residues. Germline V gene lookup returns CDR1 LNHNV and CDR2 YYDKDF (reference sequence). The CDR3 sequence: CATSRWRGVGSYEQYF. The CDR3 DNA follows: TGTGCCACCAGCAGATGGCGGGGGGTCGGCTCCTACGAGCAGTACTTC. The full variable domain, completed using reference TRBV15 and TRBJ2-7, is DAMVIQNPRYQVTQFGKPVTLSCSQTLNHNVMYWYQQKSSQAPKLLFHYYDKDFNNEADTPDNFQSRRPNTSFCFLDIRSPGLGDTAMYLCATSRWRGVGSYEQYFGPGTRLTVT.

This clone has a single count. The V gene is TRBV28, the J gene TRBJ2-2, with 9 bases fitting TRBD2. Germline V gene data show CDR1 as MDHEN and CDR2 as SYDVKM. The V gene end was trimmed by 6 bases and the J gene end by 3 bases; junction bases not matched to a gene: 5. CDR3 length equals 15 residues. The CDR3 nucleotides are TGTGCCAGCAGCTCCCGACTAGCGGACACCGGGGAGCTGTTTTTT. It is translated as CASSSRLADTGELFF.

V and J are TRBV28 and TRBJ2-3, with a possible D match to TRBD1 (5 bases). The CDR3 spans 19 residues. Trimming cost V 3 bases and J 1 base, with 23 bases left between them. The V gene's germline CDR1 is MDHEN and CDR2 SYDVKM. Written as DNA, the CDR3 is TGTGCCAGCAGTTTCCCCAGGGCAGAACTAAGTAGTGGCACAGATACGCAGTATTTT. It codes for CASSFPRAELSSGTDTQYF.

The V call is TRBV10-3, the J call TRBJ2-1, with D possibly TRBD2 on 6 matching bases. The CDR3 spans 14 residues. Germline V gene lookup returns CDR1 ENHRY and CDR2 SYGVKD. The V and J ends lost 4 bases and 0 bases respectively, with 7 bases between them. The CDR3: CAISGGVSYNEQFF. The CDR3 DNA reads TGTGCCATCAGTGGGGGGGTCTCCTACAATGAGCAGTTCTTC.

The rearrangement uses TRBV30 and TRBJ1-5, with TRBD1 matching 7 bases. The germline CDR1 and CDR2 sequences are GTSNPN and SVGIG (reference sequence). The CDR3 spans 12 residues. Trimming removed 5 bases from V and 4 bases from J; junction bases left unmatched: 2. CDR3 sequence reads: CAWGGQNQPQHF. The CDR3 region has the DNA TGTGCCTGGGGGGGACAGAATCAGCCCCAGCATTTT.

This CDR3 reads CASSFSGTGHNEQFF. The CDR3 region has the DNA TGTGCCAGCAGTTTCTCCGGGACAGGGCACAATGAGCAGTTCTTC. The gene calls are TRBV28 and TRBJ2-1; TRBD1 agrees at 9 bases. Germline CDR1 is MDHEN and CDR2 is SYDVKM. The CDR3 loop spans 15 amino acids. J was trimmed by 5 bases and V by 3 bases; bases with no gene match: 5.

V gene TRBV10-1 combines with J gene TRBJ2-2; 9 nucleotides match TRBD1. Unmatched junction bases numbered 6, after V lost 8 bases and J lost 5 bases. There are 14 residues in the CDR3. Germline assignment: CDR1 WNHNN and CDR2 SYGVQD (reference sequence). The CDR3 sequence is CASSRQGVTGELFF. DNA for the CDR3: TGCGCCAGCTCAAGACAGGGGGTAACCGGGGAGCTGTTTTTT.

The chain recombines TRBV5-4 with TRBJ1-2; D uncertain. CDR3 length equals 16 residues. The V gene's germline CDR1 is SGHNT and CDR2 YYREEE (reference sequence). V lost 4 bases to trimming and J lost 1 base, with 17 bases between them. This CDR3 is CASSPSWQSDNYGYTF. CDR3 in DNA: TGTGCCAGCAGCCCTTCATGGCAGTCCGATAACTATGGCTACACCTTC.

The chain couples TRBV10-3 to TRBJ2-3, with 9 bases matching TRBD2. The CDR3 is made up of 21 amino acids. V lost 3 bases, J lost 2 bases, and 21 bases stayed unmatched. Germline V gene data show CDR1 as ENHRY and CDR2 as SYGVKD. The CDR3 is CAISERRVIAGVGKLTDTQYF. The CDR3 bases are TGTGCCATCAGTGAAAGGAGGGTGATAGCGGGAGTGGGCAAGCTCACAGATACGCAGTATTTT.

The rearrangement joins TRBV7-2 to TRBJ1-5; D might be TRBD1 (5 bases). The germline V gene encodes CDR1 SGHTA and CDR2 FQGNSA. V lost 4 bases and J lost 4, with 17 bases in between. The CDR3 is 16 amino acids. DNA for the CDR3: TGTGCCAGCAGCTGGGTGGGGGGAAAGCAGAATCAGCCCCAGCATTTT. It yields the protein CASSWVGGKQNQPQHF.

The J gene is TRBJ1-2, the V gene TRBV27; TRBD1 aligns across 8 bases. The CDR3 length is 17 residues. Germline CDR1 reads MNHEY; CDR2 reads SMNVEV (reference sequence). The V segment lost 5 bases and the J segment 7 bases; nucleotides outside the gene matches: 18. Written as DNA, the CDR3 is TGTGCCAGCAGTCCGTACGCCCCCGGACAGGGAGGTTTTGGCTACACCTTC. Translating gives CASSPYAPGQGGFGYTF.

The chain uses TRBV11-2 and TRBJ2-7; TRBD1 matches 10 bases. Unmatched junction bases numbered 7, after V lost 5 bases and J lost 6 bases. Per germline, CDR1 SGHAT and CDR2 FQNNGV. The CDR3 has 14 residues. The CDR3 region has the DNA TGTGCCAGCAGCCCTGGGACAGGGGACTTCGAGCAGTACTTC. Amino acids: CASSPGTGDFEQYF.

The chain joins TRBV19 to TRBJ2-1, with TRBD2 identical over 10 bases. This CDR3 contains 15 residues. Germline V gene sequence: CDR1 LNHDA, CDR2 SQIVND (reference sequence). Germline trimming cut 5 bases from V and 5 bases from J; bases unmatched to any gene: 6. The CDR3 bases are TGTGCCAGTAGTGCTAGCGGGGGATCCCACAATGAGCAGTTCTTC. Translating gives CASSASGGSHNEQFF.

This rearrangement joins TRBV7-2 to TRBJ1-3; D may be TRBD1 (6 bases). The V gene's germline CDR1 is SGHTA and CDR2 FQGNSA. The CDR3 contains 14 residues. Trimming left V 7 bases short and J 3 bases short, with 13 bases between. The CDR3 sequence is CASNSGAGGNTIYF. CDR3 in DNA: TGTGCCAGCAACTCAGGGGCCGGTGGAAACACCATATATTTT.

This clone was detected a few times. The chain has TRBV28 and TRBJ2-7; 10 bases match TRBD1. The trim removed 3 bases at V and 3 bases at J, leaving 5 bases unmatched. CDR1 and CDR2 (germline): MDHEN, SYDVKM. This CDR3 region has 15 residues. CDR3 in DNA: TGTGCCAGCAGTTTCCCGACAGGGGGCCTCTACGAGCAGTACTTC. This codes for CASSFPTGGLYEQYF.

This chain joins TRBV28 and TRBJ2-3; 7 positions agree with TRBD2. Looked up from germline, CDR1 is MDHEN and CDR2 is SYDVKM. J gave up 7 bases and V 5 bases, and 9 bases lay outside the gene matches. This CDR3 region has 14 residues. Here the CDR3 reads CASSRGTIINTQYF. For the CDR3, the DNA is TGTGCCAGCAGTCGCGGGACTATAATTAATACGCAGTATTTT.

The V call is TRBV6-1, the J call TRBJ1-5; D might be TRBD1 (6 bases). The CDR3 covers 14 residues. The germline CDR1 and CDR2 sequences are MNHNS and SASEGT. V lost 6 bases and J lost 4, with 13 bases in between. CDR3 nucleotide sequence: TGTGCCAGCAGCTTTGACAGGACAAATCAGCCCCAGCATTTT. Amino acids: CASSFDRTNQPQHF.

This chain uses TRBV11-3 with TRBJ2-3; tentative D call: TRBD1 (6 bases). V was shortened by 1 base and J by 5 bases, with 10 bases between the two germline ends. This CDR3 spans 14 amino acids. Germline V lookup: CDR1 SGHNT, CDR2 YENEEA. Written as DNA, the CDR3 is TGTGCCAGCAGCTTAGGGGCAGGGGTAGATACGCAGTATTTT. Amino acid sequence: CASSLGAGVDTQYF. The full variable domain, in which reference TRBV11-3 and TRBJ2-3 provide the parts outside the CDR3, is EAGVVQSPRYKIIEKKQPVAFWCNPISGHNTLYWYLQNLGQGPELLIRYENEEAVDDSQLPKDRFSAERLKGVDSTLKIQPAELGDSAVYLCASSLGAGVDTQYFGPGTRLTVL.

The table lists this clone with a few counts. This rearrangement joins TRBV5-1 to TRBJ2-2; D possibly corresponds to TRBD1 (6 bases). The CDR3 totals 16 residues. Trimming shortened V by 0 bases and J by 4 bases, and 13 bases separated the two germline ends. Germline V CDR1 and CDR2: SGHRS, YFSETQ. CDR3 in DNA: TGCGCCAGCAGCTTGGTTTGGGGGCTGGTCACCGGGGAGCTGTTTTTT. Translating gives CASSLVWGLVTGELFF.

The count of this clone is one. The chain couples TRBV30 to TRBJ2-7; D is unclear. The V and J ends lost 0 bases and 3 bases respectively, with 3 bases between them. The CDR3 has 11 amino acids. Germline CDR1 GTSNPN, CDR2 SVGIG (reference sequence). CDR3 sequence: CAWSVLYEQYF. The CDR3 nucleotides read TGTGCCTGGAGTGTACTCTACGAGCAGTACTTC. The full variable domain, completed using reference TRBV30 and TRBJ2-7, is SQTIHQWPATLVQPVGSPLSLECTVEGTSNPNLYWYRQAAGRGLQLLFYSVGIGQISSEVPQNLSASRPQDRQFILSSKKLLLSDSGFYLCAWSVLYEQYFGPGTRLTVT.

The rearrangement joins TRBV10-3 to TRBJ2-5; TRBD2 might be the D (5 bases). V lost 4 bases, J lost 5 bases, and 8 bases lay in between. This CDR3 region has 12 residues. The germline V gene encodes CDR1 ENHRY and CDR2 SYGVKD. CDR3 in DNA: TGTGCCATCAGTGCGGGAACGGAGACCCAGTACTTC. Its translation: CAISAGTETQYF.